The 7 T cell receptor beta chains below come from one sample, sequenced in a study of spatial heterogeneity in lung cancer. Using its own MiXCR run on the 5' RACE reads, TCRdb lists one record per CDR3 protein. This sample has about 300 distinct CDR3 sequences, with under 30% found just once. Time point of the sample: sample taken at primary tumor resection. The input for sequencing was normal lung tissue next to the tumor, taken at surgery. The receptors come from a male donor with early-stage non-small cell lung cancer.

Relative to its sample, this clonotype is large (0.1 to 1%). The size of this beta chain means little, since it is a stray read in a library made for alpha chains. The chain uses TRBV9 and TRBJ2-2; TRBD2 aligns across 7 bases. J gave up 5 bases and V 4 bases, and 5 bases lay outside the gene matches. This CDR3 is built from 14 residues. Germline CDR1 is SGDLS and CDR2 is YYNGEE. CDR3 amino acids: CASSPQLATGELFF. The CDR3 DNA reads as TGTGCCAGCAGCCCCCAACTAGCGACCGGGGAGCTGTTTTTT.

Concerning this clonotype itself: This beta chain appears as a stray read in a library generated for alpha chains; its size is not informative. The chain is built from TRBV10-2 and TRBJ2-2; 10 bases map to TRBD2. The CDR3 consists of 17 residues. The V and J ends lost 3 bases and 5 bases, in that order; junction bases with no gene match: 9. Looked up from germline, CDR1 is WSHSY and CDR2 is SAAADI. The CDR3 DNA is TGCGCCAGCAGTGACCTAGCGGGGGTCGTAGGGACCGGGGAGCTGTTTTTT. It translates to CASSDLAGVVGTGELFF.

Note on this clonotype: The library was designed around alpha chains, so this beta chain is a stray read whose abundance carries little weight. The chain links TRBV5-6 to TRBJ1-2; 8 nucleotides align to TRBD1. There are 17 residues in the CDR3. Per germline, CDR1 SGHDT and CDR2 YYEEEE. V was clipped by 3 bases and J by 0 bases; unmatched bases: 10. The CDR3 loop reads CASSSTGAFVANYGYTF. CDR3 DNA: TGTGCCAGCAGCTCGACAGGGGCGTTCGTAGCTAACTATGGCTACACCTTC.

As concerns this clonotype: This beta chain appears as a stray read in a library generated for alpha chains; its size is not informative. The chain recombines TRBV11-2 with TRBJ2-1, with D uncertain. V was pared by 3 bases and J by 0 bases, with 9 bases between. Per the germline V gene, CDR1 is SGHAT and CDR2 is FQNNGV. This CDR3 is 15 amino acids long. CDR3 loop: CASSLEAFSYNEQFF. The CDR3, as DNA: TGTGCCAGCAGCTTGGAAGCGTTCTCCTACAATGAGCAGTTCTTC.

Judged by abundance, this clonotype is large. Because this beta chain is a stray read in a library intended to capture alpha chains, its abundance should not be given much weight. The rearrangement uses TRBV7-2 and TRBJ2-5; 8 bases are a match to TRBD2. The V gene's germline CDR1 is SGHTA and CDR2 FQGNSA. CDR3 size: 12 residues. V shed 6 bases and J 3 bases; nucleotides not matched to a gene: 0. CDR3 nucleotide sequence: TGTGCCAGCAGTAGCGGGGAAGAGACCCAGTACTTC. It translates to CASSSGEETQYF.

In the case of this clonotype: This beta chain turned up in a library designed for alpha chains; as an off-target read, its abundance says little. The V and J genes are TRBV5-1 and TRBJ2-7, with 12 bases matching TRBD1. The length of the CDR3 is 17 residues. Germline V lookup: CDR1 SGHRS, CDR2 YFSETQ. V gave up 5 bases and J gave up 2 bases; unmatched junction bases: 11. CDR3 coding DNA: TGCGCCAGCAGTAGCGGGACAGGGGGCGTCGACGCCTACGAGCAGTACTTC. This gives the protein CASSSGTGGVDAYEQYF.

This clonotype was detected only a few times. The library was prepared for alpha chains; this beta chain is a stray read, so its frequency means little. The chain links TRBV6-2 or TRBV6-3 to TRBJ2-1, with D perhaps matching TRBD2 (6 bases). V was shortened by 2 bases and J by 6 bases, with 14 bases between the two germline ends. This CDR3 is built from 15 residues. Germline CDR1 and CDR2: MNHEY and SVGEGT. CDR3 DNA sequence: TGTGCCAGCAGTTACGGGACTGCCGTTGGCAATGAGCAGTTCTTC. It translates to CASSYGTAVGNEQFF.